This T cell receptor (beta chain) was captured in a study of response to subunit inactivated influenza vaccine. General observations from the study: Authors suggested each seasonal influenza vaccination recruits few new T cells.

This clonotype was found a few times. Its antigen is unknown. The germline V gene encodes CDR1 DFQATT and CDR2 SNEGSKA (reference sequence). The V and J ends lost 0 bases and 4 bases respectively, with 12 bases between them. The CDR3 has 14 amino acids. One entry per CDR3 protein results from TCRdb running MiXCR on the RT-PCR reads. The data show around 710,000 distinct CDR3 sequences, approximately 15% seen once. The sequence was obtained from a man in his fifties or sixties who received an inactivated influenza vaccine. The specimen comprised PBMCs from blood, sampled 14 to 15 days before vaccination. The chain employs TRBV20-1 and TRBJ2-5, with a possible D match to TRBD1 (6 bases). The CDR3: CSARDREGGETQYF. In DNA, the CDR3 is TGCAGTGCTAGAGATCGGGAAGGGGGAGAGACCCAGTACTTC.